This passage covers 31 T cell receptor beta chains from one sample sequenced in a study of OX40 agonist ivuxolimab in advanced cancers. The method was immunoSEQ multiplex PCR; TCRdb's version includes in-frame clones alone and lacks a portion of them. The sample carries 70,000 or so clones, 70% to 90% recorded once. The sequencing used CD4+ or CD8+ T cells sorted from blood, collected in a trial of the OX40 agonist ivuxolimab. The receptors were gathered from an adult with an advanced solid tumor such as melanoma, head and neck, liver or kidney cancer.

V gene TRBV5-1 combines with J gene TRBJ1-2, with D possibly TRBD1 on 6 matching bases. V was clipped by 3 bases and J by 6 bases, with 15 bases between them. CDR1 is SGHRS, CDR2 YFSETQ, per germline. The CDR3 runs 14 residues. Here the CDR3 DNA reads TGCGCCAGCAGCTATTCAGGGGATCCTAATGGCTACACCTTC. It encodes CASSYSGDPNGYTF.

CDR3 sequence (DNA): TGTGCCAGCAGCTTGCACCAAGCAACAGATACGCAGTATTTT. Translated, it gives CASSLHQATDTQYF. The chain recombines TRBV7-2 with TRBJ2-3; D unclear. This CDR3 contains 14 residues. Germline values: CDR1 SGHTA, CDR2 FQGNSA. V lost 3 bases, J lost 3 bases, and 10 bases lay in between.

This chain links TRBV10-3 with TRBJ2-1; 12 nucleotides align to TRBD2. CDR1 ENHRY and CDR2 SYGVKD come from the germline V gene. CDR3 length: 14 amino acids. Germline trimming cut 8 bases from V and 7 bases from J; bases unmatched to any gene: 6. Here the CDR3 DNA reads TGTGCCATCGGCCGACTAGCGGGAGTTAATGAGCAGTTCTTC. Translation gives CAIGRLAGVNEQFF.

This chain connects TRBV4-1 to TRBJ1-5, with 7 bases matching TRBD1. From germline, CDR1 is MGHRA and CDR2 YSYEKL. Trimming removed 1 base from V and 4 bases from J; junction bases left unmatched: 19. The CDR3 consists of 20 residues. The CDR3 reads CASSQGSHMLAGTDNQPQHF. The CDR3 region has the DNA TGCGCCAGCAGCCAAGGTAGCCACATGCTCGCCGGGACAGATAATCAGCCCCAGCATTTT.

This clone was found a few times. The genes are TRBV5-6 and TRBJ2-7; no firm D call. This CDR3 comprises 12 residues. Germline assignment: CDR1 SGHDT and CDR2 YYEEEE. Between the trimmed V and J ends, which lost 2 bases and 3 bases, there was a span of 6 bases. DNA of the CDR3: TGTGCCAGCAGCTTCTCCGACTACGAGCAGTACTTC. Protein sequence: CASSFSDYEQYF. The full variable domain, in which reference TRBV5-6 and TRBJ2-7 provide the parts outside the CDR3, is DAGVTQSPTHLIKTRGQQVTLRCSPKSGHDTVSWYQQALGQGPQFIFQYYEEEERQRGNFPDRFSGHQFPNYSSELNVNALLLGDSALYLCASSFSDYEQYFGPGTRLTVT.

The rearrangement links TRBV6-1 to TRBJ1-4, with no clear D. CDR3 size: 15 residues. Trimming left V 4 bases short and J 3 bases short, with 12 bases between. Germline CDR1 MNHNS, CDR2 SASEGT. CDR3 in amino acids: CASSALQYPNEKLFF. The CDR3 DNA sequence: TGTGCCAGCAGTGCGCTACAATACCCTAATGAAAAACTGTTTTTT.

V is TRBV5-1 and J is TRBJ2-1; 9 nucleotides match TRBD2. The CDR3 extends over 15 amino acids. The V gene's germline CDR1 is SGHRS and CDR2 YFSETQ. V lost 0 bases, J lost 5 bases, and 3 bases stayed unmatched. CDR3 DNA sequence: TGCGCCAGCAGCTTGGCTAGCGGGGCCCACAATGAGCAGTTCTTC. This sequence encodes CASSLASGAHNEQFF.

The CDR3 region has the DNA TGTGCCACCAGCAGAGTGCCGGGACTAGCGGGAGGGACCTACGAGCAGTACTTC. Translating it yields CATSRVPGLAGGTYEQYF. The chain combines TRBV15 with TRBJ2-7; 16 bases agree with TRBD2. The CDR3 loop spans 18 amino acids. Germline CDR1 reads LNHNV; CDR2 reads YYDKDF (reference sequence). V shed 1 base, J shed 2 bases, and the junction held 5 bases outside the gene matches. The complete variable domain, with remaining parts taken from reference TRBV15 and TRBJ2-7, reads DAMVIQNPRYQVTQFGKPVTLSCSQTLNHNVMYWYQQKSSQAPKLLFHYYDKDFNNEADTPDNFQSRRPNTSFCFLDIRSPGLGDTAMYLCATSRVPGLAGGTYEQYFGPGTRLTVT.

This chain links TRBV27 with TRBJ2-3; D is perhaps TRBD2 (6 bases). V shed 3 bases and J shed 0 bases, with 22 bases lying between them. The CDR3 has 19 residues. Germline V gives CDR1 MNHEY, CDR2 SMNVEV (reference sequence). This CDR3 reads CASSFVGMQSGHSTDTQYF. The CDR3 coding sequence is TGTGCCAGCAGTTTCGTGGGCATGCAAAGCGGGCATAGCACAGATACGCAGTATTTT.

This chain joins TRBV11-2 and TRBJ1-5; D may be TRBD1 (5 bases). Germline CDR1 reads SGHAT; CDR2 reads FQNNGV. The CDR3 has 14 amino acids. Between the trimmed V and J ends, which lost 5 bases and 5 bases, there was a span of 13 bases. CDR3 sequence reads: CASSQGGVDQPQHF. The CDR3 DNA follows: TGTGCCAGCAGCCAAGGAGGGGTGGATCAGCCCCAGCATTTT.

The chain couples TRBV5-1 to TRBJ1-4; D remains ambiguous. Germline V gene data show CDR1 as SGHRS and CDR2 as YFSETQ. Trimming left V 0 bases short and J 5 bases short, with 8 bases between. The CDR3 length is 14 residues. CDR3 sequence (DNA): TGCGCCAGCAGCTTGGGCCGGCAAAATGAAAAACTGTTTTTT. Amino acids: CASSLGRQNEKLFF.

The chain uses TRBV7-2 and TRBJ2-3; D is unclear. V dropped 4 bases and J dropped 1 base, with 9 bases sitting between them. This CDR3 is 14 amino acids long. Germline V gene lookup returns CDR1 SGHTA and CDR2 FQGNSA. CDR3 loop: CASSYGGGTDTQYF. DNA for the CDR3: TGTGCCAGCAGCTATGGCGGAGGCACAGATACGCAGTATTTT.

The chain is built from TRBV28 and TRBJ2-2, with a possible D match to TRBD2 (6 bases). V was clipped by 6 bases and J by 7 bases, with 15 bases between them. This CDR3 spans 14 amino acids. The V gene's germline CDR1 is MDHEN and CDR2 SYDVKM. CDR3 sequence reads: CASRTGGRLGELFF. CDR3 nucleotides: TGTGCCAGCAGAACCGGGGGTCGGCTCGGGGAGCTGTTTTTT.

The J gene is TRBJ1-6, the V gene TRBV5-1; possible D gene TRBD1, 5 bases. This CDR3 contains 13 residues. The V gene's germline CDR1 is SGHRS and CDR2 YFSETQ. V lost 4 bases, J lost 9 bases, and 11 bases lay in between. CDR3 nucleotide sequence: TGCGCCAGCAGCCCGGACACAACTTCACCCCTCCACTTT. Protein product: CASSPDTTSPLHF. The whole variable domain, remainder taken from reference TRBV5-1 and TRBJ1-6, is KAGVTQTPRYLIKTRGQQVTLSCSPISGHRSVSWYQQTPGQGLQFLFEYFSETQRNKGNFPGRFSGRQFSNSRSEMNVSTLELGDSALYLCASSPDTTSPLHFGNGTRLTVT.

The rearrangement joins TRBV5-1 to TRBJ2-7; 10 nucleotides line up with TRBD2. V lost 4 bases, J lost 0 bases, and 7 bases stayed unmatched. Germline lookup yields CDR1 SGHRS and CDR2 YFSETQ. This CDR3 region has 16 residues. In DNA, the CDR3 is TGCGCCAGCAGCCCTGATACTAGCGGGGCCTCCTACGAGCAGTACTTC. Its protein product is CASSPDTSGASYEQYF.

J is TRBJ1-5 and V is TRBV29-1, with D perhaps matching TRBD1 (6 bases). Germline V CDR1 and CDR2: SQVTM, ANQGSEA. With 4 bases removed from V and 7 bases from J, the gap between germline ends came to 11 bases. The CDR3 is 12 amino acids. For the CDR3, the DNA is TGCAGCGTTGGACAGGTCGGGCAGCCCCAGCATTTT. It yields the protein CSVGQVGQPQHF.

CDR3 residues: CASPWDRAMEYF. The DNA for the CDR3 is TGTGCCAGCCCTTGGGACAGGGCTATGGAGTACTTC. The V call is TRBV28, the J call TRBJ2-5, with 9 bases aligning to TRBD1. The CDR3 runs 12 residues. J was trimmed by 12 bases and V by 8 bases; bases with no gene match: 10. CDR1 and CDR2 from the germline V gene are MDHEN and SYDVKM.

This clone showed up just once. The chain combines TRBV14 with TRBJ1-4; the match to TRBD1 covers 8 bases. Trimming took 2 bases from V and 8 from J; bases not matched to a gene: 7. Germline-derived CDR1 and CDR2 are SGHDN and FVKESK. The CDR3 extends over 15 amino acids. The CDR3 nucleotides are TGTGCCAGCAGCCAAAAGACAGGGGTTGTGGAAAAACTGTTTTTT. Translating gives CASSQKTGVVEKLFF.

The chain is built from TRBV5-5 and TRBJ2-2; 9 nucleotides agree with TRBD2. Germline CDR1 reads SGHKS; CDR2 reads YYEKEE (reference sequence). This CDR3 is 17 amino acids long. J was trimmed by 0 bases and V by 4 bases; bases with no gene match: 7. This CDR3 reads CASSPRAGGANTGELFF. As DNA, the CDR3 is TGTGCCAGCAGCCCCCGGGCGGGGGGGGCGAACACCGGGGAGCTGTTTTTT.

V usage is TRBV5-1 and J usage is TRBJ2-1; D tentatively reads TRBD1 or TRBD2 (8 bases each). V was trimmed by 2 bases and J by 6 bases, leaving 21 bases between them. CDR3 length equals 17 residues. Germline loops: CDR1 SGHRS, CDR2 YFSETQ. In nucleotides, the CDR3 is TGCGCCAGCAGCTTCGTCCTAGCGGGCACAGGGGGCAATGAGCAGTTCTTC. Protein sequence: CASSFVLAGTGGNEQFF.

The chain carries TRBV5-1 and TRBJ2-7, with 10 bases fitting TRBD2. Germline values: CDR1 SGHRS, CDR2 YFSETQ. The ends lost 4 bases at V and 3 bases at J; junction bases unmatched: 7. This CDR3 comprises 15 residues. The CDR3 region is CASSPTSGKLYEQYF. The CDR3 DNA reads TGCGCCAGCAGCCCTACTAGCGGGAAACTCTACGAGCAGTACTTC.

The V call is TRBV29-1, the J call TRBJ1-2; TRBD1 agrees at 7 bases. CDR3 length: 11 amino acids. In germline, CDR1 is SQVTM, CDR2 ANQGSEA. Trimming took 6 bases from V and 8 from J; bases not matched to a gene: 6. In DNA form, the CDR3 reads TGCAGCGTCAACAGGGGCGGCGGCTACACCTTC. Amino acid sequence: CSVNRGGGYTF.

The chain joins TRBV29-1 to TRBJ2-2; possibly TRBD2 for D (6 bases). Germline-derived CDR1 and CDR2 are SQVTM and ANQGSEA. This CDR3 contains 16 residues. V shed 4 bases and J shed 1 base, with 16 bases lying between them. Written as DNA, the CDR3 is TGCAGCGTTGCCCCGGGGGTGGGAGGGAACACCGGGGAGCTGTTTTTT. Protein: CSVAPGVGGNTGELFF.

This rearrangement joins TRBV5-6 to TRBJ2-1, with D perhaps TRBD2 (5 bases). V was shortened by 1 base and J by 9 bases, with 14 bases between the two germline ends. Germline V gene sequence: CDR1 SGHDT, CDR2 YYEEEE. This CDR3 spans 14 amino acids. The CDR3 region has the DNA TGTGCCAGCAGCTTGCTATTGCAGAGCGGTGAGCAGTTCTTC. This translates into CASSLLLQSGEQFF.

The rearrangement links TRBV2 to TRBJ2-2; maybe TRBD1 (6 bases). The CDR3 loop spans 15 amino acids. CDR1 SNHLY and CDR2 FYNNEI come from the germline V gene. V was pared by 6 bases and J by 3 bases, with 14 bases between. For the CDR3, the DNA is TGTGCCAGCAGCTCACAGGGAATGGACACCGGGGAGCTGTTTTTT. This codes for CASSSQGMDTGELFF.

The chain combines TRBV11-3 with TRBJ2-3; no definite D call. The V gene lost 3 bases and the J gene lost 2 bases, with 3 bases spanning the gap. CDR1 is SGHNT, CDR2 YENEEA, per germline. The CDR3 runs to 12 residues. CDR3 in DNA: TGTGCCAGCAGCTTCCACACAGATACGCAGTATTTT. It yields the protein CASSFHTDTQYF. Supplemented by reference TRBV11-3 and TRBJ2-3, the full variable domain reads EAGVVQSPRYKIIEKKQPVAFWCNPISGHNTLYWYLQNLGQGPELLIRYENEEAVDDSQLPKDRFSAERLKGVDSTLKIQPAELGDSAVYLCASSFHTDTQYFGPGTRLTVL.

The chain uses TRBV28 and TRBJ1-1; no firm D call. Trimming pared 5 bases from V and 5 bases from J, leaving 18 bases between. The CDR3 is 15 amino acids. Germline V gene sequence: CDR1 MDHEN, CDR2 SYDVKM. The CDR3 DNA is TGTGCCAGCAGTCTACGACCGGGTTGGGAAACTGAAGCTTTCTTT. Residues: CASSLRPGWETEAFF.

The J gene is TRBJ1-1, the V gene TRBV6-5; no reliable D call. Germline V lookup: CDR1 MNHEY, CDR2 SVGAGI. Trimming shortened V by 5 bases and J by 7 bases, and 14 bases separated the two germline ends. CDR3 length equals 13 residues. CDR3 DNA: TGTGCCAGCAGTCACCGACAAGGGTATGAAGCTTTCTTT. Its translation is CASSHRQGYEAFF.

The genes are TRBV5-1 and TRBJ2-3; D may be TRBD1 (5 bases). This CDR3 has 15 amino acids. Trimming stripped 7 bases from V and 3 bases from J, with 18 bases between. Germline values: CDR1 SGHRS, CDR2 YFSETQ. CDR3 amino acids: CASSEYRGTTDTQYF. CDR3 nucleotides: TGCGCCAGCTCTGAATATAGGGGAACGACAGATACGCAGTATTTT.

The chain employs TRBV10-3 and TRBJ2-7, with 7 positions matching TRBD1. The V segment lost 0 bases and the J segment 2 bases; nucleotides outside the gene matches: 7. This CDR3 has 16 residues. Germline lookup yields CDR1 ENHRY and CDR2 SYGVKD. The CDR3 region has the DNA TGTGCCATCAGTGAGTCGAGAGACAGGGACCCCTACGAGCAGTACTTC. This codes for CAISESRDRDPYEQYF.

The chain combines TRBV5-1 with TRBJ2-3; D call uncertain. Germline values: CDR1 SGHRS, CDR2 YFSETQ. This CDR3 contains 13 residues. The V end lost 5 bases, the J end lost 0 bases, and 7 bases lay between the germline ends. The CDR3 sequence: CASRRLSTDTQYF. The DNA for the CDR3 is TGCGCCAGCAGGAGGCTAAGCACAGATACGCAGTATTTT.